The rows below give T cell receptor beta chains drawn from one sample of a study of STAT3 mutations in large granular lymphocyte leukemia. Profiling relied on immunoSEQ multiplex PCR, and the TCRdb table lists in-frame clones only, not all of them. The sample has about 24,000 clones; less than 95% are singletons. The sample consisted of peripheral blood mononuclear cells. The receptors come from a man aged 40-49 years with T-cell large granular lymphocyte leukemia. Some clones in this sample may be carry-over from other donors' samples. Each CDR3 is given with its conserved first and last residue. The D gene is left open where the match is weak. The size field is filled for only some rows; it gives once, few, many or a size class.

>TRBJ2-2|NA|TRBV18|NA
TGTGCCAGCTCCCCCAACCAGGGGGGAAGCGGGGAGCTGTTTTTT
CASSPNQGGSGELFF
>TRBJ2-7|NA|TRBV9|TRBD1
TGTGCCAGCAGCGTAGCAGGAGGGACAGGTACCTACGAGCAGTACTTC
CASSVAGGTGTYEQYF
>TRBJ2-5|NA|TRBV15|TRBD1
TGTGCCACCAGCAGAGATCCCGACAGGGGGCAAGAGACCCAGTACTTC
CATSRDPDRGQETQYF
>TRBJ1-6|NA|TRBV27|NA
TGTGCCAGCAGAGACACTCCCGAGGGGGTTTCACCCCTCCACTTT
CASRDTPEGVSPLHF
>TRBJ2-3|NA|TRBV29-1|NA
TGCAGCGTTGTGGGGGGGGCCGGAACAGATACGCAGTATTTT
CSVVGGAGTDTQYF
>TRBJ1-2|NA|TRBV19|TRBD1
TGTGCCAGTAGCCAGACAGGGGGCAATGGCTACACCTTC
CASSQTGGNGYTF
>TRBJ2-7|once|TRBV7-9|NA
TGTGCCAGCGGGGGGGACAGCTCCTACGAGCAGTACTTC
CASGGDSSYEQYF
>TRBJ1-6|NA|TRBV18|NA
TGTGCCAGCTCACCTGATTATAATTCACCCCTCCACTTT
CASSPDYNSPLHF
>TRBJ1-1|NA|TRBV6-1|NA
TGTGCCAGCAGTGAACAGGGCCACACTGAAGCTTTCTTT
CASSEQGHTEAFF
>TRBJ2-7|NA|TRBV29-1|TRBD1
TGCAGCGTTGAAGTTAGAGACAGGGACTACGAGCAGTACTTC
CSVEVRDRDYEQYF
>TRBJ2-5|NA|TRBV11-2|NA
TGTGCCAGCAGCCCATATGGTCAAGAGACCCAGTACTTC
CASSPYGQETQYF